These 20 T cell receptor beta chains were sequenced from one sample in a study of blood T cells in healthy people across ages. The use of a sample-barcoded 5' primer and a J-beta primer mix characterized a second PCR of about 7 to 12 cycles. Using its own MiXCR run on the 5' RACE reads, TCRdb lists one record per CDR3 protein. The table shows over 600,000 distinct CDR3 sequences, with 20% to 25% occurring only once. The specimen sequenced was blood. These receptors were obtained from a man between 65 and 85 years old in good health.

The chain couples TRBV7-2 to TRBJ1-1, with a possible D match to TRBD1 (5 bases). CDR1 SGHTA and CDR2 FQGNSA come from the germline V gene. This CDR3 is built from 14 residues. Between the trimmed V and J ends, which lost 9 bases and 1 base, there was a span of 15 bases. CDR3: CASQRRTRNTEAFF. In nucleotides, the CDR3 is TGTGCCAGTCAGCGGAGGACACGGAACACTGAAGCTTTCTTT.

This clonotype was recorded many times. The chain uses TRBV29-1 and TRBJ1-2; D is unclear. Trimming removed 3 bases at V and 0 bases at J, with 11 bases between. CDR3 length equals 14 residues. Germline values: CDR1 SQVTM, CDR2 ANQGSEA. CDR3 DNA: TGCAGCGTTGATGTCGCAGTAGCTAACTATGGCTACACCTTC. This encodes CSVDVAVANYGYTF.

Here the CDR3 DNA reads TGTGCCAGCAGCCCCGTCCGGAATGAGCAGTTCTTC. Residues: CASSPVRNEQFF. This chain uses TRBV7-9 with TRBJ2-1; no reliable D call. V dropped 5 bases and J dropped 7 bases, with 9 bases sitting between them. The V gene's germline CDR1 is SEHNR and CDR2 FQNEAQ (reference sequence). This CDR3 contains 12 residues.

This clonotype was seen a few times. This chain uses TRBV29-1 with TRBJ1-2; D not certain. The V and J ends lost 4 bases and 4 bases respectively, with 10 bases between them. The germline V gene has CDR1 SQVTM and CDR2 ANQGSEA. The CDR3 contains 12 residues. CDR3 region: CSVGHRSYGYTF. The CDR3, as DNA: TGCAGCGTTGGACACAGAAGCTATGGCTACACCTTC.

J is TRBJ2-5 and V is TRBV20-1; D might be TRBD1 (6 bases). V was shortened by 0 bases and J by 4 bases, with 12 bases between the two germline ends. This CDR3 is 14 amino acids long. From germline, CDR1 is DFQATT and CDR2 SNEGSKA (reference sequence). CDR3 in DNA: TGCAGTGCTAGAGAACAGGGCCTGGGAGAGACCCAGTACTTC. The encoded protein is CSAREQGLGETQYF.

The genes are TRBV20-1 and TRBJ1-4; a possible D gene is TRBD1 (5 bases). Between the trimmed V and J ends, which lost 1 base and 7 bases, there was a span of 10 bases. The CDR3 runs 13 residues. CDR1 and CDR2 from the germline V gene are DFQATT and SNEGSKA (reference sequence). In nucleotides, the CDR3 is TGCAGTGCTAGAGGGGGACCGATTGAAAAACTGTTTTTT. It specifies CSARGGPIEKLFF.

Comment on this clonotype: An end of the junction differs from the germline gene, which may be a read error. This chain uses TRBV9 with TRBJ2-1; 13 nucleotides match TRBD2. Looked up from germline, CDR1 is SGDLS and CDR2 is YYNGEE. The CDR3 covers 15 residues. Here the CDR3 reads CASSAELAGGNEQFF. The CDR3 DNA sequence: TGTGCAAGCAGCGCTGAACTAGCGGGAGGGAATGAGCAGTTCTTC.

In its sample, this clonotype was seen once. The chain combines TRBV7-2 with TRBJ2-7, with TRBD2 matching 16 bases. The CDR3 is 18 amino acids. Trimming cost V 2 bases and J 2 bases; bases outside gene matches: 6. Germline assignment: CDR1 SGHTA and CDR2 FQGNSA. For the CDR3, the DNA is TGTGCCAGCAGCTTAAGGGGGACTAGCGGGAGGGTAACCTACGAGCAGTACTTC. Amino acids: CASSLRGTSGRVTYEQYF.

This clonotype has a handful of counts. The chain couples TRBV5-1 to TRBJ2-1; TRBD2 aligns across 12 bases. CDR1 and CDR2 from the germline V gene are SGHRS and YFSETQ. This CDR3 is built from 16 residues. The J segment lost 8 bases and the V segment lost 4 bases, leaving 10 bases of the junction unmatched. This CDR3 reads CASSPGSLAGGYEQFF. In nucleotides, the CDR3 is TGCGCCAGCAGCCCAGGGTCCCTAGCGGGAGGGTATGAGCAGTTCTTC.

The chain combines TRBV6-1 with TRBJ1-5, with TRBD1 matching over 9 bases. CDR3 length: 15 amino acids. V lost 2 bases and J lost 4; bases outside the gene matches: 3. Germline CDR1 MNHNS, CDR2 SASEGT. The CDR3 coding sequence is TGTGCCAGCAGTGAAAACAGGGGGCGAAATCAGCCCCAGCATTTT. Translating it yields CASSENRGRNQPQHF.

The table lists this clonotype with a few counts. The gene calls are TRBV7-8 and TRBJ1-6; TRBD1 matches at 8 bases. V lost 5 bases and J lost 6; bases outside the gene matches: 6. Germline lookup yields CDR1 SGHVS and CDR2 FQNEAQ. The CDR3 is made up of 15 amino acids. The CDR3 loop reads CASSLRTGTNSPLHF. The CDR3 DNA is TGTGCCAGCAGCCTCCGGACAGGGACTAATTCACCCCTCCACTTT.

The rearrangement links TRBV5-1 to TRBJ2-1; D may be TRBD1 (6 bases). CDR1 is SGHRS and CDR2 is YFSETQ in the germline V gene. This CDR3 spans 15 amino acids. Trimming stripped 4 bases from V and 8 bases from J, with 19 bases between. Here the CDR3 reads CASSRVGNRVDEQFF. CDR3 in DNA: TGCGCCAGCAGCAGAGTAGGTAACAGGGTTGATGAGCAGTTCTTC.

In its sample, this clonotype was seen many times. The DNA of the CDR3 is TGCAGCGCCGTAAAAAGTAGCGGACAAGAGACCCAGTACTTC. This gives the protein CSAVKSSGQETQYF. The genes are TRBV29-1 and TRBJ2-5, with D maybe TRBD2 (6 bases). Trimming took off 7 bases at V and 2 bases at J, with 17 bases between the two ends. The CDR3 is 14 amino acids. Per the germline V gene, CDR1 is SQVTM and CDR2 is ANQGSEA.

This clonotype was counted at least ten times. V gene TRBV3-1 combines with J gene TRBJ2-6; D is undetermined. The germline CDR1 and CDR2 sequences are LGHDT and YNNKEL (reference sequence). V lost 4 bases and J lost 4, with 8 bases in between. This CDR3 contains 14 residues. Written as DNA, the CDR3 is TGTGCCAGCAGCCCCAATGGAGGGGCCAACGTCCTGACTTTC. It codes for CASSPNGGANVLTF.

This clonotype has more than one count but fewer than ten. V and J are TRBV7-9 and TRBJ1-5; D gene uncertain. This CDR3 spans 17 amino acids. Germline-derived CDR1 and CDR2 are SEHNR and FQNEAQ (reference sequence). The V end was cut by 1 base, the J end by 5 bases, with 18 bases between. The CDR3 DNA sequence: TGTGCCAGCAGCTTAGGTGTCATGATAGAGTCCTATCAGCCCCAGCATTTT. Protein product: CASSLGVMIESYQPQHF.

Concerning this clonotype: The germline gene is not matched at one end of the junction; a read error may be the cause. This chain connects TRBV10-3 to TRBJ2-2; D is perhaps TRBD2 (5 bases). Germline lookup yields CDR1 ENHRY and CDR2 SYGVKD. The CDR3 has 12 residues. In nucleotides, the CDR3 is TGTGCCATCGGTCCGAACACCGGGGAGCTGTTCTTT. It translates to CAIGPNTGELFF.

This clonotype was seen at least ten times. The V and J genes are TRBV5-1 and TRBJ1-3; D possibly corresponds to TRBD1 (5 bases). Germline V gene lookup returns CDR1 SGHRS and CDR2 YFSETQ. This CDR3 comprises 16 residues. Trimming left V 0 bases short and J 0 bases short, with 10 bases between. CDR3 in DNA: TGCGCCAGCAGCTTGGAGGGACGGAGCTCTGGAAACACCATATATTTT. Protein sequence: CASSLEGRSSGNTIYF. Supplemented by reference TRBV5-1 and TRBJ1-3, the full variable domain reads KAGVTQTPRYLIKTRGQQVTLSCSPISGHRSVSWYQQTPGQGLQFLFEYFSETQRNKGNFPGRFSGRQFSNSRSEMNVSTLELGDSALYLCASSLEGRSSGNTIYFGEGSWLTVV.

This clonotype showed up just a few times. The gene calls are TRBV10-3 and TRBJ2-5; perhaps TRBD2 as D (6 bases). The germline CDR1 and CDR2 sequences are ENHRY and SYGVKD. The CDR3 runs to 11 residues. Trimming removed 10 bases from V and 2 bases from J, with 8 bases in between. CDR3 region: CASGVQETQYF. The CDR3 DNA reads as TGTGCCAGCGGGGTTCAAGAGACCCAGTACTTC.

V usage is TRBV6-1 and J usage is TRBJ2-2; TRBD1 agrees at 8 bases. Germline trimming cut 6 bases from V and 5 bases from J; bases unmatched to any gene: 8. Germline V gene sequence: CDR1 MNHNS, CDR2 SASEGT. The CDR3 runs 15 residues. For the CDR3, the DNA is TGTGCCAGCAGCGTAGAGGACAGGGCGACCGGGGAGCTGTTTTTT. Its translation is CASSVEDRATGELFF.

The chain links TRBV5-6 to TRBJ2-7; D unclear. V dropped 4 bases and J dropped 2 bases, with 10 bases sitting between them. Germline V lookup: CDR1 SGHDT, CDR2 YYEEEE. This CDR3 has 13 amino acids. CDR3 protein: CASSQDGPYEQYF. In nucleotides, the CDR3 is TGTGCCAGCAGCCAGGACGGTCCCTACGAGCAGTACTTC.